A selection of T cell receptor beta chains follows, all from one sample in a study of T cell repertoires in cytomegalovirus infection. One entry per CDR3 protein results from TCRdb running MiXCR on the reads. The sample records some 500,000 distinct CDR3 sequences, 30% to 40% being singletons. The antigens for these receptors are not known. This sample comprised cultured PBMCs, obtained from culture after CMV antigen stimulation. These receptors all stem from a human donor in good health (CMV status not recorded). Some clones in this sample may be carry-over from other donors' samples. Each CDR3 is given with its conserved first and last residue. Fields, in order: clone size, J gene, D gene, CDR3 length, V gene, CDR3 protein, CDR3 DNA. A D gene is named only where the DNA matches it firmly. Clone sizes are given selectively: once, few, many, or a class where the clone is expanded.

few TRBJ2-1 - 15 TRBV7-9 CASSHLGSSYNEQFF TGTGCCAGCAGCCATCTCGGGAGCTCCTACAATGAGCAGTTCTTC
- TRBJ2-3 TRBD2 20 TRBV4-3 CASSSTAGRLAGGLLHTQYF TGCGCCAGCAGCTCCACGGCGGGGCGACTAGCGGGAGGGTTATTGCATACGCAGTATTTT
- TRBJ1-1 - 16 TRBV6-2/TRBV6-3 CASSPNRGVMNTEAFF TGTGCCAGCAGTCCTAACCGAGGGGTTATGAACACTGAAGCTTTCTTT
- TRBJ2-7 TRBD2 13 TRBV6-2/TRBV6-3 CASKGSGSYEQYF TGTGCCAGCAAGGGTAGCGGGAGTTACGAGCAGTACTTC
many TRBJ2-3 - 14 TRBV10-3 CAISERADTDTQYF TGTGCCATCAGTGAGAGGGCGGACACAGATACGCAGTATTTT
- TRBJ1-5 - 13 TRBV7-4 CASSLGGTQPQHF TGTGCCAGCAGCTTAGGGGGTACCCAGCCCCAGCATTTT
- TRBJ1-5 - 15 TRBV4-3 CASSQDRAAHQPQHF TGCGCCAGCAGCCAAGATCGAGCGGCCCATCAGCCCCAGCATTTT
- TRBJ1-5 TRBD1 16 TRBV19 CASSSWTGGVNQPQHF TGTGCCAGTAGTTCCTGGACAGGAGGTGTGAATCAGCCCCAGCATTTT
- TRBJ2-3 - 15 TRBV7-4 CASSLVGAGSATQYF TGTGCCAGCAGCTTAGTGGGAGCAGGGTCGGCTACGCAGTATTTT
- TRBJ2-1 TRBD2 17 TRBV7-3 CASSLIASGIRNNEQFF TGTGCCAGCAGCTTAATCGCTAGCGGGATTAGGAACAATGAGCAGTTCTTC
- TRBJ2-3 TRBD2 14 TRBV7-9 CASTRDYNTDTQYF TGTGCCAGCACCCGGGACTACAACACAGATACGCAGTATTTT
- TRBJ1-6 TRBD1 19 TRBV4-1 CASSQVLGTGSSYNSPLHF TGCGCCAGCAGCCAAGTCCTTGGGACAGGGAGCTCCTATAATTCACCCCTCCACTTT
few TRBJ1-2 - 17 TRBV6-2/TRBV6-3 CASSYSNLPHGPYGYTF TGTGCCAGCAGTTACTCGAACCTCCCGCACGGACCCTATGGCTACACCTTC
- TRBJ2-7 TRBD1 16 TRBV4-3 CASSQVLGQGEYKQYF TGCGCCAGCAGCCAAGTGTTGGGACAGGGGGAATACAAGCAGTACTTC
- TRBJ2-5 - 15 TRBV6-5 CASSYLFGDQEAQYF TGTGCCAGCAGTTACTTGTTTGGGGACCAAGAGGCCCAGTACTTC
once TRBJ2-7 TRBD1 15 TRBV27 CASSLLPGQDYEQYF TGTGCCAGCAGCCTTCTTCCGGGACAGGATTACGAGCAGTACTTC